These 28 T cell receptor beta chains came from one sample sequenced in a study of PD-1 blockade in classical Hodgkin lymphoma. The assay was immunoSEQ multiplex PCR, and TCRdb's table has in-frame clones only and misses some. There are about 25,000 clones in the sample; nearly 80% occur only once, and 6% to 8.5% lies in the top ten. In every patient, relapse followed autologous stem cell transplantation, while exposure to brentuximab vedotin differed. The sample consisted of peripheral blood mononuclear cells (PBMCs), taken at baseline. All receptors derive from a human donor with classical Hodgkin lymphoma.

The V and J genes are TRBV11-3 and TRBJ2-3; D is ambiguous. Trimming shortened V by 1 base and J by 6 bases, and 2 bases separated the two germline ends. Germline V lookup: CDR1 SGHNT, CDR2 YENEEA. CDR3 length: 11 amino acids. This chain's CDR3 is CASSLGDTQYF. The CDR3 DNA sequence: TGTGCCAGCAGCTTAGGGGATACGCAGTATTTT.

J is TRBJ2-4 and V is TRBV30, with TRBD2 identical over 10 bases. The CDR3 contains 15 residues. Germline V gene sequence: CDR1 GTSNPN, CDR2 SVGIG (reference sequence). The J segment lost 8 bases and the V segment lost 2 bases, leaving 9 bases of the junction unmatched. CDR3 in DNA: TGTGCCTGGAGTAGCGGGGGGGCTGTTCGGGACATTCAGTACTTC. This translates into CAWSSGGAVRDIQYF.

The chain uses TRBV7-2 and TRBJ2-7, with TRBD1 identical over 9 bases. With 1 base clipped from V and 2 bases from J, the junction kept 0 bases outside the gene matches. This CDR3 region has 14 residues. Per the germline V gene, CDR1 is SGHTA and CDR2 is FQGNSA. CDR3 loop: CASSLGTGAYEQYF. The CDR3 nucleotides read TGTGCCAGCAGCTTAGGGACAGGGGCCTACGAGCAGTACTTC. Looking up the rest from reference TRBV7-2 and TRBJ2-7 gives the full variable domain: GAGVSQSPSNKVTEKGKDVELRCDPISGHTALYWYRQSLGQGLEFLIYFQGNSAPDKSGLPSDRFSAERTGGSVSTLTIQRTQQEDSAVYLCASSLGTGAYEQYFGPGTRLTVT.

The rearrangement links TRBV9 to TRBJ2-7; D not certain. V was clipped by 0 bases and J by 13 bases, with 14 bases between them. This CDR3 has 12 amino acids. Germline V gives CDR1 SGDLS, CDR2 YYNGEE. CDR3 sequence: CASSVDGIRFYF. The CDR3 coding sequence is TGTGCCAGCAGCGTAGATGGCATCCGTTTCTACTTC.

The chain links TRBV4-1 to TRBJ1-2; D may be TRBD1 (6 bases). This CDR3 is 11 amino acids long. Looked up from germline, CDR1 is MGHRA and CDR2 is YSYEKL. Between the trimmed V and J ends, which lost 4 bases and 10 bases, there was a span of 10 bases. CDR3 coding DNA: TGCGCCAGCAGCCGCGTGGGGGCCTACACCTTC. This codes for CASSRVGAYTF.

The chain has TRBV7-9 and TRBJ1-1, with D maybe TRBD1 (5 bases). CDR3 length: 13 amino acids. Per the germline V gene, CDR1 is SEHNR and CDR2 is FQNEAQ (reference sequence). V gave up 6 bases and J gave up 7 bases, with 15 bases separating them. This chain's CDR3 is CASRSNVGGEAFF. The CDR3 DNA reads TGTGCCAGCAGATCCAACGTCGGGGGTGAAGCTTTCTTT.

Relative to its sample, this clone is medium-sized (0.01 to 0.1%). V is TRBV11-2 and J is TRBJ2-5; a weak D match, TRBD2 (5 bases). In germline, CDR1 is SGHAT, CDR2 FQNNGV. This CDR3 spans 17 amino acids. Trimming stripped 4 bases from V and 5 bases from J, with 23 bases between. In DNA form, the CDR3 reads TGTGCCAGCAGCTCCGCTATCGGGGTCACCGGGCCGGAGACCCAGTACTTC. It yields the protein CASSSAIGVTGPETQYF.

The V and J genes are TRBV5-4 and TRBJ2-5; 9 positions agree with TRBD1. Germline CDR1 is SGHNT and CDR2 is YYREEE (reference sequence). CDR3 length: 16 amino acids. Trimming took 0 bases from V and 1 from J; bases not matched to a gene: 4. CDR3 DNA sequence: TGTGCCAGCAGCTTGGGTGACAGGGGGATCCAAGAGACCCAGTACTTC. Its protein is CASSLGDRGIQETQYF.

This clone was counted only a few times. J is TRBJ2-7 and V is TRBV13, with D possibly being TRBD1 or TRBD2 (5 bases each). V lost 5 bases and J 2 bases, leaving 13 bases between the germline ends. The CDR3 covers 14 residues. Germline assignment: CDR1 PRHDT and CDR2 FYEKMQ (reference sequence). The CDR3 DNA is TGTGCCAGCAGCCTCGACGGGGCGGCCTACGAGCAGTACTTC. Encoded protein: CASSLDGAAYEQYF.

V is TRBV10-2 and J is TRBJ1-1; 11 bases are a match to TRBD1. Trimming took 8 bases from V and 0 from J; bases not matched to a gene: 11. From germline, CDR1 is WSHSY and CDR2 SAAADI. CDR3 size: 17 residues. The CDR3 nucleotides are TGCGCCAGCCAATGGACAGGGGGCAAGGGGGTGAACACTGAAGCTTTCTTT. It is translated as CASQWTGGKGVNTEAFF.

The J gene is TRBJ2-2, the V gene TRBV9, with 8 bases aligning to TRBD2. The CDR3 is made up of 16 amino acids. Germline assignment: CDR1 SGDLS and CDR2 YYNGEE. J gave up 1 base and V 0 bases, and 2 bases lay outside the gene matches. The CDR3, as DNA: TGTGCCAGCAGCGTAGATAGCGGGGTGAACACCGGGGAGCTGTTTTTT. This encodes CASSVDSGVNTGELFF.

The chain combines TRBV4-3 with TRBJ1-4; 11 positions agree with TRBD1. Germline trimming cut 3 bases from V and 7 bases from J; bases unmatched to any gene: 1. Germline V gives CDR1 LGHNA, CDR2 YSLEER. The CDR3 sequence is 14 residues long. The CDR3 bases are TGCGCCAGCAGCCACGGGACAGGGGGTGAAAAACTGTTTTTT. Encoded protein: CASSHGTGGEKLFF.

The chain couples TRBV18 to TRBJ1-1; D is unresolved. The germline gives CDR1 KGHSH, CDR2 LQKENI. V dropped 3 bases and J dropped 1 base, with 12 bases sitting between them. The CDR3 is 15 residues long. CDR3 coding DNA: TGTGCCAGCTCACCTTCGGGAGCCCAGAACACTGAAGCTTTCTTT. Encoded protein: CASSPSGAQNTEAFF.

V and J are TRBV15 and TRBJ1-1; 8 nucleotides line up with TRBD1. The CDR3 is made up of 15 amino acids. V shed 0 bases and J 2 bases; nucleotides not matched to a gene: 2. Germline CDR1 reads LNHNV; CDR2 reads YYDKDF (reference sequence). The CDR3 loop is CATSREDRVNTEAFF. In DNA, the CDR3 is TGTGCCACCAGCAGAGAGGACAGGGTCAACACTGAAGCTTTCTTT.

In this sample, this clone turned up once. The gene calls are TRBV6-1 and TRBJ1-2; D is unclear. This CDR3 region has 16 residues. Germline V gene data show CDR1 as MNHNS and CDR2 as SASEGT. The V end was cut by 1 base, the J end by 0 bases, with 12 bases between. The DNA for the CDR3 is TGTGCCAGCAGTGAAGGGGATCCTGTAGCTAACTATGGCTACACCTTC. This translates into CASSEGDPVANYGYTF.

A few counts support this clone. This sequence joins TRBV7-2 and TRBJ1-6; D is perhaps TRBD1 (5 bases). The CDR3 consists of 15 residues. Germline-derived CDR1 and CDR2 are SGHTA and FQGNSA. V lost 2 bases and J lost 12, with 17 bases in between. CDR3 amino acids: CASSLIRRAEGPLHF. The DNA of the CDR3 is TGTGCCAGCAGCTTAATACGCAGGGCCGAGGGACCCCTCCACTTT.

CDR3 in DNA: TGTGCCAGCATCAGAGGGAACACCATATATTTT. Its translation is CASIRGNTIYF. V and J are TRBV6-5 and TRBJ1-3; D gene unclear. V lost 7 bases, J lost 7 bases, and 8 bases lay in between. Germline assignment: CDR1 MNHEY and CDR2 SVGAGI. The CDR3 sequence is 11 residues long.

The rearrangement joins TRBV6-5 to TRBJ2-3; D gene ambiguous. V was pared by 4 bases and J by 5 bases, with 13 bases between. Germline lookup yields CDR1 MNHEY and CDR2 SVGAGI. This CDR3 contains 14 residues. CDR3 region: CASSLVWARDTQYF. In DNA, the CDR3 is TGTGCCAGCAGTTTGGTGTGGGCAAGAGATACGCAGTATTTT.

The chain recombines TRBV5-5 with TRBJ2-1; TRBD2 aligns across 9 bases. Germline V lookup: CDR1 SGHKS, CDR2 YYEKEE (reference sequence). V gave up 3 bases and J gave up 6 bases; unmatched junction bases: 1. The CDR3 has 13 amino acids. CDR3 sequence: CASSSGLANEQFF. In DNA, the CDR3 is TGTGCCAGCAGCTCGGGACTAGCCAATGAGCAGTTCTTC.

This clone occurred a few times. The chain uses TRBV20-1 and TRBJ2-5; D call uncertain. CDR1 DFQATT and CDR2 SNEGSKA come from the germline V gene (reference sequence). The CDR3 sequence is 11 residues long. V was clipped by 3 bases and J by 1 base, with 3 bases between them. The CDR3 DNA reads TGCAGTGCTAGTAGCCAAGAGACCCAGTACTTC. Its protein product is CSASSQETQYF.

This clone was detected once. The rearrangement joins TRBV6-5 to TRBJ1-2, with 10 bases that match TRBD1. There are 16 residues in the CDR3. V lost 0 bases to trimming and J lost 4 bases; unmatched junction nucleotides: 5. Germline V gene sequence: CDR1 MNHEY, CDR2 SVGAGI. Here the CDR3 reads CASSYSETGGAYGYTF. CDR3 sequence (DNA): TGTGCCAGCAGTTACTCGGAGACAGGGGGCGCCTATGGCTACACCTTC.

The table lists this clone with a count of one. In DNA form, the CDR3 reads TGTGCCAGCACCTACCGGGGATCTGGGGCCAACGTCCTGACTTTC. Translating it yields CASTYRGSGANVLTF. The rearrangement uses TRBV6-6 and TRBJ2-6; D may be TRBD2 (5 bases). This CDR3 is built from 15 residues. Between the trimmed V and J ends, which lost 7 bases and 1 base, there was a span of 11 bases. CDR1 is MNHNY and CDR2 is SVGAGI in the germline V gene (reference sequence).

The chain carries TRBV29-1 and TRBJ1-2; D ambiguous. The germline CDR1 and CDR2 sequences are SQVTM and ANQGSEA. Between the trimmed V and J ends, which lost 4 bases and 7 bases, there was a span of 1 base. This CDR3 has 8 amino acids. The CDR3: CSVGGYTF. The CDR3 nucleotides read TGCAGCGTTGGTGGCTACACCTTC.

The chain combines TRBV7-2 with TRBJ1-6; TRBD1 agrees at 9 bases. V gave up 5 bases and J gave up 6 bases; unmatched junction bases: 5. CDR1 is SGHTA, CDR2 FQGNSA, per germline. This CDR3 comprises 15 residues. CDR3 sequence: CASSPRDRVNSPLHF. The CDR3 DNA reads as TGTGCCAGCAGCCCCCGGGACAGGGTTAATTCACCCCTCCACTTT.

The J gene is TRBJ2-5, the V gene TRBV28, with 14 positions matching TRBD2. This CDR3 is 17 amino acids long. Looked up from germline, CDR1 is MDHEN and CDR2 is SYDVKM. With 5 bases clipped from V and 4 bases from J, the junction kept 9 bases outside the gene matches. CDR3 DNA: TGTGCCAGCAGTGATCCCGGACTAGCGGGGGGTGGAGAGACCCAGTACTTC. Residues: CASSDPGLAGGGETQYF.

V gene TRBV7-2 combines with J gene TRBJ1-6; tentatively, D is TRBD1 (5 bases). The germline V gene encodes CDR1 SGHTA and CDR2 FQGNSA. The CDR3 spans 15 residues. Trimming cost V 6 bases and J 6 bases, with 15 bases left between them. The CDR3 DNA sequence: TGTGCCAGCAGAAGAGACAGAAGACTTAATTCACCCCTCCACTTT. It yields the protein CASRRDRRLNSPLHF.

The chain uses TRBV5-6 and TRBJ1-1; D call uncertain. The CDR3 has 12 amino acids. CDR1 and CDR2 (germline): SGHDT, YYEEEE. V lost 6 bases, J lost 0 bases, and 6 bases lay in between. Here the CDR3 reads CASTFMNTEAFF. CDR3 DNA: TGTGCCAGCACCTTCATGAACACTGAAGCTTTCTTT. Looking up the rest from reference TRBV5-6 and TRBJ1-1 gives the full variable domain: DAGVTQSPTHLIKTRGQQVTLRCSPKSGHDTVSWYQQALGQGPQFIFQYYEEEERQRGNFPDRFSGHQFPNYSSELNVNALLLGDSALYLCASTFMNTEAFFGQGTRLTVV.

The V call is TRBV6-5, the J call TRBJ2-7, with a weak D call TRBD1 (5 bases). The CDR3 has 14 amino acids. CDR1 is MNHEY and CDR2 is SVGAGI in the germline V gene. Trimming pared 4 bases from V and 1 base from J, leaving 11 bases between. The CDR3: CASSSQGRSYEQYF. In DNA, the CDR3 is TGTGCCAGCAGTTCCCAGGGAAGGTCCTACGAGCAGTACTTC.